This T cell receptor (beta chain) derives from a study of regulatory T cells in long-lasting Graves disease. The study, taken as a whole, reports: Among samples with persistent disease, TRBV28, TRBJ1-2 and TRBJ2-5 were favored.

The V and J ends lost 6 bases and 0 bases respectively, with 12 bases between them. Germline V gene data show CDR1 as LNHDA and CDR2 as SQIVND (reference sequence). The CDR3 consists of 15 residues. The table lists this clonotype with many counts. Its cognate antigen is unknown. As for time point: newly diagnosed GD, antithyroid drugs for less than 3 months. The TCR library used RNA extracted from PBMCs. For TCR beta, libraries came from iRepertoire HTBI primers and Arm-PCR of CDR3 regions. TCRdb fed the multiplex PCR reads into MiXCR, producing one record per CDR3 protein. This table has about 430,000 distinct CDR3 sequences, roughly 15% appearing once. The sample was also linked to a second study, of T cells in Graves' hyperthyroidism and ophthalmopathy.

The source material was peripheral blood mononuclear cells (PBMCs), sampled at new diagnosis, from a patient treated with antithyroid drugs. The chain carries TRBV19 and TRBJ1-5; TRBD1 might be the D (5 bases). This clonotype was obtained from a woman between 35 and 50 years old with Graves disease. This chain's CDR3 is CASRKQDYSNQPQHF. In DNA, the CDR3 is TGTGCCAGTAGAAAACAGGATTATAGCAATCAGCCCCAGCATTTT. Filled out from reference TRBV19 and TRBJ1-5, the complete variable domain reads DGGITQSPKYLFRKEGQNVTLSCEQNLNHDAMYWYRQDPGQGLRLIYYSQIVNDFQKGDIAEGYSVSREKKESFPLTVTSAQKNPTAFYLCASRKQDYSNQPQHFGDGTRLSIL.